This T cell receptor beta chain was captured by sequencing in a study of OX40 agonist ivuxolimab in advanced cancers. Germline assignment: CDR1 SNHLY and CDR2 FYNNEI. The CDR3 sequence is 12 residues long. V gave up 5 bases and J gave up 8 bases, with 12 bases separating them. Sequenced by immunoSEQ multiplex PCR; TCRdb stores in-frame clones only, minus some. The table lists about 67,000 clones, approximately 80% of them singletons, with about 7.9% in the top ten. This clonotype was sampled from an adult with an advanced solid tumor such as melanoma, head and neck, liver or kidney cancer. The source material was CD4+ or CD8+ T cells sorted from blood, sampled in a trial of the OX40 agonist ivuxolimab. The chain couples TRBV2 to TRBJ1-2; D unresolved. This chain's CDR3 is CASSLTVRGYTF. CDR3 sequence (DNA): TGTGCCAGCAGTTTGACGGTGCGGGGCTACACCTTC.